One sample yielded the 12 T cell receptor beta chains listed below, sequenced in a study of PD-1 blockade in mismatch repair-deficient tumors. Sequenced by immunoSEQ multiplex PCR; TCRdb stores in-frame clones only, minus some. In the table there are 60,000 to 75,000 clones, around 89% of which are singletons. The sequencing used peripheral blood, collected 52 weeks after starting pembrolizumab. The receptors derive from an adult with mismatch repair-deficient cancer.

The chain has TRBV5-1 and TRBJ2-7; D tentatively fits TRBD1 or TRBD2 (5 bases each). The germline V and J ends were trimmed by 5 bases and 4 bases, with 13 bases remaining between them. This CDR3 comprises 13 residues. Per germline, CDR1 SGHRS and CDR2 YFSETQ. The CDR3 sequence: CASRRDGLYEQYF. The CDR3 nucleotides are TGCGCCAGCAGACGGGACGGACTTTACGAGCAGTACTTC.

The J gene is TRBJ2-7, the V gene TRBV11-3; D possibly corresponds to TRBD1 (6 bases). Germline values: CDR1 SGHNT, CDR2 YENEEA. The CDR3 spans 18 residues. V shed 0 bases and J shed 3 bases, with 21 bases lying between them. CDR3 nucleotides: TGTGCCAGCAGCTTAGAGGGGTATGCGAGGGGGTCGAGCTACGAGCAGTACTTC. This encodes CASSLEGYARGSSYEQYF. The complete variable domain, with remaining parts taken from reference TRBV11-3 and TRBJ2-7, reads EAGVVQSPRYKIIEKKQPVAFWCNPISGHNTLYWYLQNLGQGPELLIRYENEEAVDDSQLPKDRFSAERLKGVDSTLKIQPAELGDSAVYLCASSLEGYARGSSYEQYFGPGTRLTVT.

The V call is TRBV19, the J call TRBJ1-5, with D unclear. Between the trimmed V and J ends, which lost 5 bases and 3 bases, there was a span of 11 bases. Germline assignment: CDR1 LNHDA and CDR2 SQIVND (reference sequence). The CDR3 has 14 amino acids. The CDR3 reads CASSPPGYNQPQHF. CDR3 in DNA: TGTGCCAGTAGTCCCCCGGGGTACAATCAGCCCCAGCATTTT.

V is TRBV7-9 and J is TRBJ2-7, with TRBD1 as a possible D gene (6 bases). Germline assignment: CDR1 SEHNR and CDR2 FQNEAQ (reference sequence). Trimming took 0 bases from V and 6 from J, leaving 12 bases between them. The CDR3 loop spans 14 amino acids. CDR3 DNA sequence: TGTGCCAGCAGCTTAGCGTCACAGGGCAGCGAGCAGTACTTC. It translates to CASSLASQGSEQYF.

This clone was seen only once. V and J are TRBV5-6 and TRBJ2-1; 8 nucleotides agree with TRBD2. The CDR3 has 17 amino acids. CDR1 SGHDT and CDR2 YYEEEE come from the germline V gene. V shed 0 bases and J 3 bases; nucleotides not matched to a gene: 8. Here the CDR3 reads CASSLVGVAGIYNEQFF. DNA of the CDR3: TGTGCCAGCAGCTTGGTGGGGGTAGCGGGAATCTACAATGAGCAGTTCTTC. The variable domain in full, with the rest retrieved from reference TRBV5-6 and TRBJ2-1, is DAGVTQSPTHLIKTRGQQVTLRCSPKSGHDTVSWYQQALGQGPQFIFQYYEEEERQRGNFPDRFSGHQFPNYSSELNVNALLLGDSALYLCASSLVGVAGIYNEQFFGPGTRLTVL.

The gene calls are TRBV10-2 and TRBJ2-1; 13 bases map to TRBD2. Germline V gene data show CDR1 as WSHSY and CDR2 as SAAADI. The CDR3 length is 13 residues. The V and J ends lost 10 bases and 7 bases, in that order; junction bases with no gene match: 4. CDR3 bases: TGCGCCACCACTAGCGGGAGGGCGAATGAGCAGTTCTTC. Its translation: CATTSGRANEQFF.

The chain's CDR3 is CASSIGHTNTEAFF. The CDR3 coding sequence is TGTGCCAGTAGTATCGGACACACGAACACTGAAGCTTTCTTT. The chain uses TRBV19 and TRBJ1-1; D may be TRBD1 (5 bases). This CDR3 contains 14 residues. Trimming pared 3 bases from V and 1 base from J, leaving 9 bases between. Germline V gives CDR1 LNHDA, CDR2 SQIVND (reference sequence).

The CDR3 DNA reads TGCGCCAGCAGCTGGGGGACAGAGTCCTACGAGCAGTACTTC. This translates into CASSWGTESYEQYF. V and J are TRBV5-1 and TRBJ2-7, with TRBD1 identical over 7 bases. This CDR3 has 14 amino acids. V gave up 3 bases and J gave up 1 base; unmatched junction bases: 4. Germline CDR1 reads SGHRS; CDR2 reads YFSETQ. The full variable domain, in which reference TRBV5-1 and TRBJ2-7 provide the parts outside the CDR3, is KAGVTQTPRYLIKTRGQQVTLSCSPISGHRSVSWYQQTPGQGLQFLFEYFSETQRNKGNFPGRFSGRQFSNSRSEMNVSTLELGDSALYLCASSWGTESYEQYFGPGTRLTVT.

This clone was detected only once. This chain uses TRBV28 with TRBJ2-3, with unresolved D. V was clipped by 4 bases and J by 10 bases, with 9 bases between them. Germline lookup yields CDR1 MDHEN and CDR2 SYDVKM. The CDR3 has 11 residues. The CDR3 nucleotides are TGTGCCAGCAGTTCCAATTGGGCGCAGTATTTT. Its protein is CASSSNWAQYF.

The rearrangement links TRBV4-3 to TRBJ2-7; D unclear. CDR3 length: 13 residues. The V and J ends lost 0 bases and 3 bases respectively, with 6 bases between them. Germline CDR1 LGHNA, CDR2 YSLEER. The CDR3 sequence is CASSQDRSYEQYF. Here the CDR3 DNA reads TGCGCCAGCAGCCAAGATAGGAGCTACGAGCAGTACTTC.

V is TRBV18 and J is TRBJ2-1; 7 bases align to TRBD1. Trimming took 0 bases from V and 3 from J; bases not matched to a gene: 8. CDR3 size: 17 residues. Per germline, CDR1 KGHSH and CDR2 LQKENI. The CDR3 sequence: CASSPPGGSGYYNEQFF. Here the CDR3 DNA reads TGTGCCAGCTCACCACCAGGGGGCTCCGGTTACTACAATGAGCAGTTCTTC.

V usage is TRBV9 and J usage is TRBJ2-7; maybe TRBD2 (6 bases). The CDR3 covers 15 residues. Germline V gene sequence: CDR1 SGDLS, CDR2 YYNGEE. V was pared by 0 bases and J by 6 bases, with 16 bases between. The CDR3 nucleotides read TGTGCCAGCAGCGTAGCTCCAGGCGGGGCCCTCGAGCAGTACTTC. Its protein product is CASSVAPGGALEQYF. Full variable domain (missing parts from reference TRBV9 and TRBJ2-7): DSGVTQTPKHLITATGQRVTLRCSPRSGDLSVYWYQQSLDQGLQFLIQYYNGEERAKGNILERFSAQQFPDLHSELNLSSLELGDSALYFCASSVAPGGALEQYFGPGTRLTVT.